Listed here are 19 T cell receptor beta chains from one sample, sequenced in a study of blood T cell repertoires in COVID-19. The data were produced by immunoSEQ multiplex PCR, yet TCRdb's version contains in-frame clones alone and is incomplete. The profile covers roughly 100,000 clones, with about 85% appearing a single time and around 4.3% taken by the ten largest. Input material: peripheral blood. These receptor sequences come from a man between 45 and 60 years old with acute or convalescent COVID-19.

V and J are TRBV19 and TRBJ2-7, with 9 bases that match TRBD1. Germline-derived CDR1 and CDR2 are LNHDA and SQIVND (reference sequence). V trimming: 10 bases; J trimming: 2 bases; junction bases outside the gene matches: 9. This CDR3 comprises 14 residues. The CDR3 DNA is TGTGCCACCATACCGGGACAGGGACCCTACGAGCAGTACTTC. It is translated as CATIPGQGPYEQYF.

This clone came up once. The chain employs TRBV5-1 and TRBJ1-4; the match to TRBD1 covers 8 bases. Germline V gene sequence: CDR1 SGHRS, CDR2 YFSETQ. V was pared by 4 bases and J by 6 bases, with 11 bases of the junction left unmatched. The CDR3 consists of 16 residues. The CDR3: CASSPQPGTGDEKLFF. The CDR3 bases are TGCGCCAGCAGCCCCCAACCCGGGACAGGAGATGAAAAACTGTTTTTT.

This clone showed up just once. The V and J genes are TRBV30 and TRBJ1-5, with D tentatively TRBD1 (6 bases). The CDR3 has 13 residues. V was pared by 3 bases and J by 6 bases, with 12 bases between. Germline CDR1 GTSNPN, CDR2 SVGIG (reference sequence). The DNA of the CDR3 is TGTGCCTGGAGCGGAAACAGGGCTCAGCCCCAGCATTTT. This sequence encodes CAWSGNRAQPQHF.

The rearrangement joins TRBV7-8 to TRBJ1-3; the D is unclear. The CDR3 is made up of 14 amino acids. Germline CDR1 is SGHVS and CDR2 is FQNEAQ. Trimming shortened V by 3 bases and J by 8 bases, and 14 bases separated the two germline ends. The CDR3 nucleotides are TGTGCCAGCAGCTTTAAACTTTCCCCGGACACCATATATTTT. It yields the protein CASSFKLSPDTIYF.

The rearrangement links TRBV7-3 to TRBJ1-1; D uncertain. The germline CDR1 and CDR2 sequences are SGHTA and FQGTGA. V lost 1 base to trimming and J lost 2 bases, with 11 bases between them. The CDR3 sequence is 15 residues long. In DNA, the CDR3 is TGTGCCAGCAGCTTAAGCCCAACAGATAACACTGAAGCTTTCTTT. Protein sequence: CASSLSPTDNTEAFF.

V usage is TRBV5-1 and J usage is TRBJ2-2; the match to TRBD2 covers 7 bases. V dropped 4 bases and J dropped 1; count of bases not matched to a gene: 4. Germline lookup yields CDR1 SGHRS and CDR2 YFSETQ. The CDR3 covers 15 residues. As DNA, the CDR3 is TGCGCCAGCAGCGGGAGGGCCGGGAACACCGGGGAGCTGTTTTTT. Its translation is CASSGRAGNTGELFF.

The rearrangement uses TRBV18 and TRBJ1-6, with D possibly TRBD1 on 6 matching bases. Germline values: CDR1 KGHSH, CDR2 LQKENI. The length of the CDR3 is 15 residues. Trimming cost V 2 bases and J 8 bases, with 13 bases left between them. CDR3 bases: TGTGCCAGCTCACCAACCGTCCCAGGGGATTCACCCCTCCACTTT. It encodes CASSPTVPGDSPLHF.

The chain joins TRBV30 to TRBJ2-7; D is possibly TRBD1 (5 bases). Trimming stripped 0 bases from V and 4 bases from J, with 7 bases between. The CDR3 totals 12 residues. Germline-derived CDR1 and CDR2 are GTSNPN and SVGIG (reference sequence). CDR3 loop: CAWSVGAYEQYF. The CDR3 DNA is TGTGCCTGGAGTGTAGGGGCGTACGAGCAGTACTTC.

The rearrangement joins TRBV2 to TRBJ1-1, with a tentative D call TRBD1 (6 bases). The germline CDR1 and CDR2 sequences are SNHLY and FYNNEI. The CDR3 length is 13 residues. V was cut by 8 bases and J by 3 bases, with 13 bases left in between. The CDR3 nucleotides read TGTGCCAGCCTCAGGGGCAGGCACACTGAAGCTTTCTTT. Amino acid sequence: CASLRGRHTEAFF.

The chain recombines TRBV5-1 with TRBJ2-5; 8 nucleotides line up with TRBD1. With V trimmed by 1 base and J by 4 bases, 9 bases remained unmatched. CDR1 and CDR2 from the germline V gene are SGHRS and YFSETQ. The CDR3 is 16 amino acids. The CDR3: CASSLQGADFSETQYF. The CDR3, as DNA: TGCGCCAGCAGCTTGCAGGGGGCGGATTTTTCAGAGACCCAGTACTTC.

The chain combines TRBV6-2 or TRBV6-3 with TRBJ1-1, with TRBD1 matching 10 bases. The CDR3 length is 16 residues. Trimming at V came to 6 bases and at J to 4 bases, leaving 11 bases not matched to a gene. Germline V CDR1 and CDR2: MNHEY, SVGEGT. CDR3 in amino acids: CASSSLWTGGPTEAFF. DNA for the CDR3: TGTGCCAGCAGCTCCCTTTGGACAGGGGGGCCCACTGAAGCTTTCTTT.

The rearrangement links TRBV5-1 to TRBJ2-7; the match to TRBD1 covers 8 bases. CDR3 length: 17 amino acids. CDR1 is SGHRS, CDR2 YFSETQ, per germline. J was trimmed by 3 bases and V by 4 bases; bases with no gene match: 15. CDR3 amino acids: CASSPLDRGPPVYEQYF. The CDR3, as DNA: TGCGCCAGCAGCCCCCTCGACAGGGGCCCTCCTGTCTACGAGCAGTACTTC.

This sequence joins TRBV19 and TRBJ1-6; TRBD1 is a possible D gene (6 bases). The CDR3 sequence is 15 residues long. V dropped 0 bases and J dropped 9 bases, with 12 bases sitting between them. Germline CDR1 is LNHDA and CDR2 is SQIVND (reference sequence). CDR3 loop: CASSIDHNRVSPLHF. The DNA of the CDR3 is TGTGCCAGTAGTATAGATCATAACAGGGTTTCACCCCTCCACTTT.

The chain uses TRBV5-1 and TRBJ2-7; D possibly corresponds to TRBD1 (7 bases). Germline V gene sequence: CDR1 SGHRS, CDR2 YFSETQ. This CDR3 is 13 amino acids long. V was cut by 4 bases and J by 6 bases, with 14 bases left in between. The CDR3 region has the DNA TGCGCCAGCAGCACCGGAGGGGGCGTCGAGCAGTACTTC. Its translation is CASSTGGGVEQYF.

The DNA for the CDR3 is TGCGCCAGCAGCCAAGTAAGGGTAGGCGTCGGACACCCTGCAACTAATGAAAAACTGTTTTTT. Residues: CASSQVRVGVGHPATNEKLFF. V and J are TRBV4-1 and TRBJ1-4; the D gene is possibly TRBD1 (5 bases). Per the germline V gene, CDR1 is MGHRA and CDR2 is YSYEKL. CDR3 length equals 21 residues. V gave up 1 base and J gave up 0 bases, with 24 bases separating them.

The rearrangement joins TRBV5-4 to TRBJ2-7, with TRBD2 matching over 7 bases. CDR1 is SGHNT and CDR2 is YYREEE in the germline V gene (reference sequence). Trimming cost V 3 bases and J 6 bases; bases outside gene matches: 6. The CDR3 loop spans 13 amino acids. In DNA form, the CDR3 reads TGTGCCAGCAGCTCGGGGGAGGGGAGCGAGCAGTACTTC. It specifies CASSSGEGSEQYF.

This chain connects TRBV6-1 to TRBJ1-4; D is possibly TRBD1 (6 bases). V was cut by 0 bases and J by 7 bases, with 12 bases left in between. Germline V CDR1 and CDR2: MNHNS, SASEGT. The CDR3 contains 15 residues. The CDR3 coding sequence is TGTGCCAGCAGTGAAGCCCGGACAGAGGGTGAAAAACTGTTTTTT. It encodes CASSEARTEGEKLFF.

The rearrangement joins TRBV13 to TRBJ1-5; a weak D match, TRBD1 (6 bases). The CDR3 is 16 residues long. V lost 4 bases and J 7 bases, leaving 20 bases between the germline ends. Germline assignment: CDR1 PRHDT and CDR2 FYEKMQ (reference sequence). CDR3 in DNA: TGTGCCAGCAGCTCGTCGACAGGTCGTGGGGAGCAGCCCCAGCATTTT. The encoded protein is CASSSSTGRGEQPQHF.

The V gene is TRBV4-1, the J gene TRBJ1-1, with D unclear. The CDR3 length is 16 residues. The germline CDR1 and CDR2 sequences are MGHRA and YSYEKL. Trimming took 0 bases from V and 1 from J, leaving 12 bases between them. CDR3: CASSQDRTVPNTEAFF. The CDR3 DNA is TGCGCCAGCAGCCAAGATCGAACAGTCCCGAACACTGAAGCTTTCTTT.